The entry below describes one T cell receptor (beta chain). Its antigen is still unknown. This CDR3 is 16 amino acids long. Germline loops: CDR1 LGHDT, CDR2 YNNKEL (reference sequence). V was trimmed by 5 bases and J by 2 bases, leaving 13 bases between them. These data are taken from a study of blood T cells in healthy people across ages. Study outcomes and limitations: Since the PBMCs were unsorted, naive and antigen-experienced cells could not be conclusively compared. Diversity was higher, and naive CD4+ cells more numerous, in long-lived donors than in aged donors. While age rose, TCR beta diversity per million T cells dropped in a roughly linear way.

Primers used in a second PCR of roughly 6 to 12 cycles were a sample-barcoded 5' primer and a J-beta primer mix. CDR3-containing paired-end reads numbering at least 3 million came from each sample. Via MiXCR, TCRdb re-called the 5' RACE reads, giving one row per CDR3 protein. This sample carries over 700,000 distinct CDR3 sequences, roughly 53% of them seen once, and the ten largest clones take under 50%. The chain has TRBV3-1 and TRBJ2-6; unclear D gene. The TCR sequence derives from a man at least 80 years old in good health. Sequencing input: blood. The CDR3 nucleotides are TGTGCCAGCAGCAGCCGTCCGGAGCCTGGGGCCAACGTCCTGACTTTC. The encoded protein is CASSSRPEPGANVLTF.